Below are 22 T cell receptor beta chains sequenced from a single sample in a study of T cells in Graves' hyperthyroidism and ophthalmopathy. Amplification of TCR beta CDR3 regions used RNA as the template. HTBI primers were used for first-round RT-PCR of the TCR CDR3. Each CDR3 protein gets one entry after TCRdb re-called the multiplex PCR reads with MiXCR. This table has some 490,000 distinct CDR3 sequences, about 22% appearing once. Sequencing input: blood. The receptors here all came from an older woman with Graves' ophthalmopathy.

This clonotype was detected ten times or more. Because the CDR3's place on the DNA is in doubt, the DNA is left out and the CDR3 is given as listed by TCRdb. V usage is TRBV28 and J usage is TRBJ1-2; the DNA was not compared with TRBD1, the D call given in the table. The length of the CDR3 is 16 amino acids, counting both ends. The germline V gene has CDR1 MDHEN and CDR2 SYDVKM. The CDR3 spells CASSPFGPGGSYGYTF.

A word on this clonotype: A junction boundary mismatches the germline segment, possibly from a read error. The chain couples TRBV25-1 to TRBJ2-5; 9 bases line up with TRBD2. Germline assignment: CDR1 MGHDK and CDR2 SYGVNS. The CDR3 has 15 amino acids. The CDR3 spells CASSEYSGSGETQHF. DNA for the CDR3: TGTGCCAGCAGTGAATATAGCGGGAGTGGGGAGACCCAGCACTTC. Full variable domain (remainder filled in from reference TRBV25-1 and TRBJ2-5): EADIYQTPRYLVIGTGKKITLECSQTMGHDKMYWYQQDPGMELHLIHYSYGVNSTEKGDLSSESTVSRIRTEHFPLTLESARPSHTSQYLCASSEYSGSGETQHFGPGTRLLVL.

The chain combines TRBV30 with TRBJ1-2, with D possibly matching TRBD1 (5 bases). CDR3 length equals 15 residues. Germline assignment: CDR1 GTSNPN and CDR2 SVGIG (reference sequence). The V end was cut by 1 base, the J end by 4 bases, with 16 bases between. CDR3 in DNA: TGTGCCTGGAGTGCTATACCGGGACCCGGCTATGGCTACACCTTC. Protein: CAWSAIPGPGYGYTF. The full variable domain, with the rest looked up from reference TRBV30 and TRBJ1-2, is SQTIHQWPATLVQPVGSPLSLECTVEGTSNPNLYWYRQAAGRGLQLLFYSVGIGQISSEVPQNLSASRPQDRQFILSSKKLLLSDSGFYLCAWSAIPGPGYGYTFGSGTRLTVV.

The chain carries TRBV10-1 and TRBJ2-7; 11 nucleotides align to TRBD2. Germline V gives CDR1 WNHNN, CDR2 SYGVQD (reference sequence). This CDR3 spans 15 amino acids. V shed 6 bases, J shed 1 base, and the junction held 5 bases outside the gene matches. For the CDR3, the DNA is TGCGCCAGCAGCGCTGGGACTAGCGGATCCTACGAGCAGTACTTC. Translation gives CASSAGTSGSYEQYF.

To note about this clonotype: One base away lies a much larger clone, so this may be a sequencing read error. The CDR3 protein is CASSRTGEETQYF. The DNA for the CDR3 is TGTGCCAGCAGTAGGACAGGGGAGGAGACCCAGTACTTC. The chain links TRBV27 to TRBJ2-5; 9 positions agree with TRBD1. The CDR3 consists of 13 residues. Germline CDR1 is MNHEY and CDR2 is SMNVEV (reference sequence). Trimming cost V 5 bases and J 5 bases; bases outside gene matches: 3.

The sample holds a few counts of this clonotype. CDR3 amino acids: CASRRVYSWELFF. CDR3 DNA sequence: TGTGCCAGCAGAAGGGTTTACTCTTGGGAACTGTTTTTT. The chain combines TRBV12-3 or TRBV12-4 with TRBJ1-4, with D unresolved. Trimming removed 6 bases at V and 12 bases at J, with 17 bases between. The CDR3 sequence is 13 residues long.

This clonotype occurred many times. The chain combines TRBV28 with TRBJ2-5; tentatively, D is TRBD2 (6 bases). This CDR3 comprises 14 residues. Looked up from germline, CDR1 is MDHEN and CDR2 is SYDVKM. Trimming cost V 6 bases and J 2 bases, with 13 bases left between them. The DNA for the CDR3 is TGTGCCAGCAGAAAGGCGGGAAGTCAAGAGACCCAGTACTTC. This sequence encodes CASRKAGSQETQYF.

The chain is built from TRBV5-1 and TRBJ1-1; TRBD1 is a possible D gene (5 bases). The CDR3 extends over 15 amino acids. Germline CDR1 reads SGHRS; CDR2 reads YFSETQ. The V end was cut by 4 bases, the J end by 4 bases, with 17 bases between. This CDR3 reads CASSPWTGGSTEAFF. CDR3 in DNA: TGCGCCAGCAGCCCGTGGACCGGGGGGAGCACTGAAGCTTTCTTT.

This clonotype was observed a few times. V and J are TRBV20-1 and TRBJ2-1, with D maybe TRBD2 (7 bases). V lost 4 bases and J 3 bases, leaving 16 bases between the germline ends. Germline loops: CDR1 DFQATT, CDR2 SNEGSKA (reference sequence). CDR3 length: 15 amino acids. Written as DNA, the CDR3 is TGCAGTGCTACGGGTCGGGGGGCCCTCTACAATGAGCAGTTCTTC. It codes for CSATGRGALYNEQFF.

The gene calls are TRBV19 and TRBJ2-2; possible D gene TRBD1, 6 bases. The V gene lost 4 bases and the J gene lost 1 base, with 19 bases spanning the gap. Germline V gene sequence: CDR1 LNHDA, CDR2 SQIVND (reference sequence). The CDR3 is made up of 18 amino acids. In DNA form, the CDR3 reads TGTGCCAGTAGTACCCACAGGACAGCCCTAAGGAACACCGGGGAGCTGTTTTTT. Protein product: CASSTHRTALRNTGELFF. The variable domain in full, completed from reference TRBV19 and TRBJ2-2, reads DGGITQSPKYLFRKEGQNVTLSCEQNLNHDAMYWYRQDPGQGLRLIYYSQIVNDFQKGDIAEGYSVSREKKESFPLTVTSAQKNPTAFYLCASSTHRTALRNTGELFFGEGSRLTVL.

This chain connects TRBV10-3 to TRBJ2-2, with no clear D. The germline V and J ends were trimmed by 5 bases and 1 base, with 2 bases remaining between them. CDR1 is ENHRY and CDR2 is SYGVKD in the germline V gene. The CDR3 totals 12 residues. The CDR3 region has the DNA TGTGCCATCAGTTGGAACACCGGGGAGCTGTTTTTT. Protein sequence: CAISWNTGELFF.

Here the CDR3 reads CASSGRGTDTQYF. CDR3 bases: TGTGCCAGTTCAGGACGCGGCACAGATACGCAGTATTTT. The rearrangement uses TRBV19 and TRBJ2-3; D uncertain. This CDR3 has 13 amino acids. Germline lookup yields CDR1 LNHDA and CDR2 SQIVND (reference sequence). The ends were cut back, 8 bases at V and 1 base at J, with 10 bases in the middle.

This chain uses TRBV5-4 with TRBJ1-6; the D gene is possibly TRBD1 (5 bases). The CDR3 totals 13 residues. Per germline, CDR1 SGHNT and CDR2 YYREEE (reference sequence). V was pared by 2 bases and J by 10 bases, with 10 bases between. CDR3: CASSFVRGSPLHF. The CDR3 DNA follows: TGTGCCAGCAGCTTTGTAAGGGGATCACCCCTCCACTTT. Drawing the rest from reference TRBV5-4 and TRBJ1-6, the complete variable domain is ETGVTQSPTHLIKTRGQQVTLRCSSQSGHNTVSWYQQALGQGPQFIFQYYREEENGRGNFPPRFSGLQFPNYSSELNVNALELDDSALYLCASSFVRGSPLHFGNGTRLTVT.

This chain uses TRBV19 with TRBJ2-7; tentative D call: TRBD1 (5 bases). This CDR3 is 13 amino acids long. Between the trimmed V and J ends, which lost 8 bases and 0 bases, there was a span of 11 bases. Germline CDR1 reads LNHDA; CDR2 reads SQIVND (reference sequence). The CDR3 is CASALGASYEQYF. The CDR3 DNA reads as TGTGCCAGTGCCCTAGGGGCCTCCTACGAGCAGTACTTC.

The chain links TRBV30 to TRBJ2-2, with TRBD1 matching 10 bases. The germline gives CDR1 GTSNPN, CDR2 SVGIG (reference sequence). Trimming removed 3 bases from V and 6 bases from J; junction bases left unmatched: 1. This CDR3 is 13 amino acids long. CDR3 nucleotides: TGTGCCTGGAGCGGACAGGGGGCCGGGGAGCTGTTTTTT. Encoded protein: CAWSGQGAGELFF.

This clonotype was recorded at least ten times. J is TRBJ1-1 and V is TRBV2, with D possibly being TRBD1 (5 bases). Per the germline V gene, CDR1 is SNHLY and CDR2 is FYNNEI. The CDR3 spans 14 residues. V shed 9 bases and J shed 4 bases, with 18 bases lying between them. CDR3 bases: TGTGCCAGAGGGGAGGCCAGGCGCAGCACTGAAGCTTTCTTT. This encodes CARGEARRSTEAFF.

J is TRBJ1-2 and V is TRBV19, with D perhaps TRBD1 (5 bases). V shed 1 base and J shed 6 bases, with 12 bases lying between them. CDR3 size: 14 residues. Per the germline V gene, CDR1 is LNHDA and CDR2 is SQIVND (reference sequence). CDR3 sequence reads: CASSIGSRVHGYTF. CDR3 coding DNA: TGTGCCAGTAGTATAGGATCCAGGGTGCATGGCTACACCTTC.

In its sample, this clonotype was seen a few times. The rearrangement joins TRBV7-9 to TRBJ2-3; D gene uncertain. The CDR3 covers 15 residues. Deletions cut 3 bases from V and 4 bases from J, with 14 bases between. The germline V gene has CDR1 SEHNR and CDR2 FQNEAQ (reference sequence). The chain's CDR3 is CASSFDPWLSDTQYF. CDR3 coding DNA: TGTGCCAGCAGCTTCGACCCGTGGTTATCAGATACGCAGTATTTT.

The gene calls are TRBV7-6 and TRBJ2-2; no reliable D call. In germline, CDR1 is SGHVS, CDR2 FNYEAQ. V was pared by 2 bases and J by 0 bases, with 4 bases between. The CDR3 contains 14 residues. The CDR3 is CASSLKPNTGELFF. CDR3 bases: TGTGCCAGCAGCTTAAAACCGAACACCGGGGAGCTGTTTTTT.

The chain uses TRBV15 and TRBJ2-7; 7 bases fit TRBD2. Germline lookup yields CDR1 LNHNV and CDR2 YYDKDF (reference sequence). Trimming removed 1 base from V and 3 bases from J; junction bases left unmatched: 6. The CDR3 is made up of 15 amino acids. CDR3 in amino acids: CATSRGVASGYEQYF. The CDR3 bases are TGTGCCACCAGCAGAGGGGTGGCTAGCGGCTACGAGCAGTACTTC.

In its sample, this clonotype was seen a few times. The chain is built from TRBV20-1 and TRBJ2-3; 10 bases fit TRBD1. Germline lookup yields CDR1 DFQATT and CDR2 SNEGSKA (reference sequence). The trim removed 5 bases at V and 0 bases at J, leaving 5 bases unmatched. This CDR3 region has 15 residues. The CDR3 is CSAPDRGRSTDTQYF. CDR3 sequence (DNA): TGCAGTGCTCCTGACAGGGGGCGTAGCACAGATACGCAGTATTTT.

This clonotype turned up a few times. CDR3: CASSATTGMTLHF. Written as DNA, the CDR3 is TGTGCCAGCAGTGCTACGACAGGGATGACCCTCCACTTT. V gene TRBV28 combines with J gene TRBJ1-6; the match to TRBD1 covers 7 bases. The CDR3 covers 13 residues. V trimming: 5 bases; J trimming: 14 bases; junction bases outside the gene matches: 9. Germline-derived CDR1 and CDR2 are MDHEN and SYDVKM.